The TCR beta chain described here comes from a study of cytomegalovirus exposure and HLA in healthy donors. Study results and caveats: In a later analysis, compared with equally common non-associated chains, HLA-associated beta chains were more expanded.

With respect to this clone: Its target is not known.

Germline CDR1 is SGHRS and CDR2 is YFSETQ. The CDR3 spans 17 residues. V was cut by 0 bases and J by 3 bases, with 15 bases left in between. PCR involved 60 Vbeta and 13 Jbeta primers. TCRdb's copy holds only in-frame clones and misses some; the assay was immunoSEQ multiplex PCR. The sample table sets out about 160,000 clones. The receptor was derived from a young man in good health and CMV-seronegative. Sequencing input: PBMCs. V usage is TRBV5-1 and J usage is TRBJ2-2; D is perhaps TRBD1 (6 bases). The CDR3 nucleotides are TGCGCCAGCAGCTTGGCCTCGGTAGCAGGGGACACCGGGGAGCTGTTTTTT. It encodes CASSLASVAGDTGELFF.